A single sample gave rise to the 19 T cell receptor beta chains below, sequenced in a study of CD8 T cells in Susac syndrome. An amount of RNA that ranged from about 0.45 to 1 ug was reverse transcribed with random hexamers. MiXCR, run by TCRdb on the immunoSEQ multiplex PCR reads, gives a single entry per CDR3 protein. The table lists 200,000 to 300,000 distinct CDR3 sequences, about 96% of them singletons. The sequenced material came from CD4+ T cells from PBMCs. Receptors were obtained from a human donor with Susac syndrome.

With regard to this clonotype: The junction shows a germline mismatch at one end, possibly a read error. The rearrangement links TRBV7-7 to TRBJ2-5; 9 bases match TRBD2. The germline gives CDR1 SSHAT, CDR2 FNYEAQ (reference sequence). This CDR3 comprises 15 residues. CDR3 sequence (DNA): TGTGCTAGCAGCCCTATAGCGGGAGATGGCGAGACCCAGTACTTC. Its protein product is CASSPIAGDGETQYF.

This chain connects TRBV4-1 to TRBJ2-1; 7 bases agree with TRBD2. The trim removed 0 bases at V and 6 bases at J, leaving 5 bases unmatched. CDR1 and CDR2 from the germline V gene are MGHRA and YSYEKL. The CDR3 is 15 residues long. The CDR3 nucleotides read TGCGCCAGCAGCCAAGACAGGCCGGGAGGCAATGAGCAGTTCTTC. Its protein is CASSQDRPGGNEQFF.

The chain recombines TRBV29-1 with TRBJ1-5; 12 nucleotides line up with TRBD1. V shed 6 bases, J shed 10 bases, and the junction held 4 bases outside the gene matches. CDR1 is SQVTM, CDR2 ANQGSEA, per germline. There are 12 residues in the CDR3. The CDR3 spells CSVGTGGEPQHF. The CDR3 nucleotides are TGCAGCGTCGGGACAGGGGGCGAACCCCAGCATTTT.

This clonotype occurred once. The chain joins TRBV6-1 to TRBJ1-2; 8 bases match TRBD1. CDR3 length equals 16 residues. Germline assignment: CDR1 MNHNS and CDR2 SASEGT. V shed 7 bases and J 12 bases; nucleotides not matched to a gene: 22. CDR3: CASTRTVVPGQATHTF. In DNA form, the CDR3 reads TGTGCCAGCACGCGAACCGTAGTTCCGGGACAGGCGACTCACACCTTC.

The chain couples TRBV30 to TRBJ2-7; TRBD2 matches at 7 bases. Germline V lookup: CDR1 GTSNPN, CDR2 SVGIG (reference sequence). The CDR3 loop spans 13 amino acids. The V and J ends lost 2 bases and 3 bases, in that order; junction bases with no gene match: 4. The DNA for the CDR3 is TGTGCCTGGAGTTTGGGCGGGAGCTACGAGCAGTACTTC. Its protein is CAWSLGGSYEQYF.

V gene TRBV29-1 combines with J gene TRBJ1-4; tentative D call: TRBD1 (6 bases). The CDR3 is made up of 13 amino acids. V lost 6 bases and J lost 7, with 15 bases in between. Germline values: CDR1 SQVTM, CDR2 ANQGSEA. CDR3 sequence reads: CSVWRGGGEKLFF. CDR3 DNA sequence: TGCAGCGTCTGGAGAGGGGGGGGTGAAAAACTGTTTTTT. The variable domain in full, completed from reference TRBV29-1 and TRBJ1-4, reads SAVISQKPSRDICQRGTSLTIQCQVDSQVTMMFWYRQQPGQSLTLIATANQGSEATYESGFVIDKFPISRPNLTFSTLTVSNMSPEDSSIYLCSVWRGGGEKLFFGSGTQLSVL.

The chain uses TRBV29-1 and TRBJ1-1, with 7 positions matching TRBD1. V dropped 7 bases and J dropped 2; count of bases not matched to a gene: 10. This CDR3 is built from 14 residues. Looked up from germline, CDR1 is SQVTM and CDR2 is ANQGSEA. CDR3 in DNA: TGCAGCGGCCTGTTTGGACAGGTAAACACTGAAGCTTTCTTT. Amino acids: CSGLFGQVNTEAFF.

The rearrangement uses TRBV4-1 and TRBJ2-1, with D possibly being TRBD2 (5 bases). The CDR3 is made up of 17 amino acids. The V gene lost 3 bases and the J gene lost 5 bases, with 20 bases spanning the gap. Germline loops: CDR1 MGHRA, CDR2 YSYEKL. CDR3 DNA sequence: TGCGCCAGCAGCCACTCAAGAGCGTTCCCGGAGGACAATGAGCAGTTCTTC. It is translated as CASSHSRAFPEDNEQFF.

V and J are TRBV27 and TRBJ1-2; 8 nucleotides match TRBD1. V lost 4 bases and J lost 11; bases outside the gene matches: 9. Germline CDR1 MNHEY, CDR2 SMNVEV (reference sequence). This CDR3 has 13 residues. The CDR3 sequence: CASSSPNRGRYTF. The CDR3 DNA reads as TGTGCCAGCAGTTCACCTAACAGGGGGAGGTACACCTTC.

This clonotype was observed a single time. The chain recombines TRBV24-1 with TRBJ2-3; D is perhaps TRBD2 (5 bases). The CDR3 consists of 12 residues. The germline V gene encodes CDR1 KGHDR and CDR2 SFDVKD. The V end was cut by 5 bases, the J end by 5 bases, with 7 bases between. The CDR3 loop is CATSGGLDTQYF. CDR3 in DNA: TGTGCCACCAGTGGAGGGCTAGATACGCAGTATTTT.

This sequence joins TRBV11-2 and TRBJ2-3; D assignment may be TRBD1 or TRBD2 (5 bases each). The V end lost 3 bases, the J end lost 2 bases, and 9 bases lay between the germline ends. The V gene's germline CDR1 is SGHAT and CDR2 FQNNGV. There are 14 residues in the CDR3. The CDR3 nucleotides are TGTGCCAGCAGCTTGAGGGGAATCACAGATACGCAGTATTTT. Amino acids: CASSLRGITDTQYF.

V is TRBV20-1 and J is TRBJ2-7; D might be TRBD2 (5 bases). The length of the CDR3 is 13 residues. The germline gives CDR1 DFQATT, CDR2 SNEGSKA (reference sequence). Trimming stripped 2 bases from V and 2 bases from J, with 10 bases between. Here the CDR3 reads CSARPRGTYEQYF. For the CDR3, the DNA is TGCAGTGCTAGACCCCGGGGAACCTACGAGCAGTACTTC.

The CDR3 nucleotides are TGTGCCAGCAGTTTAGGTCGCGGCTACACCTTC. It is translated as CASSLGRGYTF. The V call is TRBV28, the J call TRBJ1-2, with D unresolved. Trimming took off 2 bases at V and 8 bases at J, with 6 bases between the two ends. Germline CDR1 and CDR2: MDHEN and SYDVKM. This CDR3 spans 11 amino acids.

This clonotype has more than one count but fewer than ten. The chain recombines TRBV12-3 or TRBV12-4 with TRBJ2-4; no firm D call. Deletions cut 5 bases from V and 0 bases from J, with 11 bases between. This CDR3 comprises 15 residues. The CDR3 spells CASSPPGVAKNIQYF. In DNA, the CDR3 is TGTGCCAGCAGTCCCCCCGGCGTAGCCAAAAACATTCAGTACTTC.

This rearrangement joins TRBV20-1 to TRBJ2-5; 11 nucleotides line up with TRBD2. This CDR3 comprises 17 residues. The germline V gene has CDR1 DFQATT and CDR2 SNEGSKA (reference sequence). J was trimmed by 7 bases and V by 1 base; bases with no gene match: 14. CDR3 in amino acids: CSARVGTSGRRMGTQYF. In DNA form, the CDR3 reads TGCAGTGCTAGAGTCGGGACTAGCGGAAGGCGAATGGGGACCCAGTACTTC.

A single count supports this clonotype. This CDR3 reads CASSLKHDSYGYTF. CDR3 nucleotide sequence: TGTGCCAGCAGTTTGAAACACGACTCGTATGGCTACACCTTC. The chain uses TRBV12-3 or TRBV12-4 and TRBJ1-2; no clear D. Deletions cut 3 bases from V and 5 bases from J, with 13 bases between. The CDR3 loop spans 14 amino acids.

The chain carries TRBV30 and TRBJ2-7; no firm D call. V lost 5 bases to trimming and J lost 2 bases, with 10 bases between them. This CDR3 has 12 residues. Germline assignment: CDR1 GTSNPN and CDR2 SVGIG (reference sequence). The CDR3 region has the DNA TGTGCCTGGGGCTTAGGGACCTACGAGCAGTACTTC. Encoded protein: CAWGLGTYEQYF.

CDR3 amino acids: CASSPLRGRLRNTIYF. The DNA of the CDR3 is TGCGCCAGCAGTCCTCTCAGGGGGCGGTTAAGAAACACCATATATTTT. This chain connects TRBV23-1 to TRBJ1-3, with 8 positions matching TRBD1. TRBV23-1 is labeled an ORF, and its function is uncertain. J lost 5 bases, V lost 4 bases, and 10 bases had no gene match. The CDR3 length is 16 residues.

The table lists this clonotype with a count of one. The chain has TRBV20-1 and TRBJ2-1; D perhaps matches TRBD2 (6 bases). V lost 6 bases to trimming and J lost 1 base, with 16 bases between them. This CDR3 is 15 amino acids long. Germline CDR1 reads DFQATT; CDR2 reads SNEGSKA (reference sequence). CDR3 nucleotide sequence: TGCAGTGCAAATCAAGCGGGTATATCCTACAATGAGCAGTTCTTC. Translated: CSANQAGISYNEQFF.